The clone carrying this T cell receptor (beta chain) was recorded a few times. As yet, its antigen is unknown. These data are taken from a study of T cells after yellow fever vaccination. Study details: It was SMART-Seq v4 Ultra Low Input that prepared the fractions with low cell numbers. Study-level findings and limits: The booster response re-showed most primary clones: 96% CD4, approximately 90% CD8. A small share of clonotypes appeared in both CD4 and CD8 compartments.

Unmatched junction bases numbered 4, after V lost 4 bases and J lost 5 bases. The CDR3 loop spans 12 amino acids. Germline V gene lookup returns CDR1 DFQATT and CDR2 SNEGSKA (reference sequence). The TCR cDNA carried a universal primer site and UMIs from 5'RACE template switching. Each CDR3 protein is one row after TCRdb ran MiXCR on the 5' RACE reads. In the table there are over 200,000 distinct CDR3 sequences, approximately 6.8% of which are singletons. The receptor's source is a man between 25 and 39 years old who received the YFV17D yellow fever vaccine. Sample: CD4+ T cells sorted from PBMCs, taken on the day of the yellow fever booster vaccination. The V and J genes are TRBV20-1 and TRBJ2-5; 7 nucleotides line up with TRBD2. CDR3 coding DNA: TGCAGTGCTAATGGGGGGGAGGAGACCCAGTACTTC. Amino acids: CSANGGEETQYF.